This TCR beta chain is from a study of blood T cell repertoires in COVID-19. Study summary: Samples of COVID-19 (acute and convalescent) were obtained from the United States, Italy and Spain. In each case, the material was cDNA or gDNA derived from T cells, B-cell-depleted T cells, or PBMCs.

Trimming removed 0 bases at V and 6 bases at J, with 9 bases between. Germline V CDR1 and CDR2: SEHNR, FQNEAQ (reference sequence). There are 13 residues in the CDR3. How the authors handled the data: By means of reference gene primer amplification, nucleated cell counts were estimated. Sequenced by immunoSEQ multiplex PCR; TCRdb stores in-frame clones only, minus some. V and J calls plus clone size are reproduced from that table; the DNA served to infer D and trimming. The table includes about 200,000 clones, about 79% detected once. The source material was peripheral blood. This receptor was obtained from a man between 50 and 59 years old with active or convalescent COVID-19. The V gene is TRBV7-9, the J gene TRBJ2-7; possible D gene TRBD2, 6 bases. The CDR3 DNA reads as TGTGCCAGCAGCTTAGCCACTAGCAGCGAGCAGTACTTC. Residues: CASSLATSSEQYF.